This TCR beta chain was documented in a study of beta chain features in type 1 diabetes. Study results and caveats: Shortening that was moderate but significant affected the TCRB CDR3s of Type 1 diabetes patients in all four CD4+ subsets. HLA influence on TCRB rearrangement stayed unresolved here. Sampled from patients, naive, central memory and Treg TCRB repertoires appeared more similar than those sampled from healthy donors.

CDR1 and CDR2 (germline): MGHDK, SYGVNS. Between the trimmed V and J ends, which lost 2 bases and 5 bases, there was a span of 7 bases. The CDR3 has 13 residues. As to this clone: No antigen is known for it.

Each population that was sorted was more than 95% pure. cDNA synthesis used the whole RNA isolate, giving expressed TCRB sequences. The method was immunoSEQ multiplex PCR; TCRdb's version includes in-frame clones alone and lacks a portion of them. The table records roughly 730,000 clones, around 15% of them present only once. The chain recombines TRBV25-1 with TRBJ1-3, with a weak D call TRBD1 (5 bases). Sequenced input: naive CD4+ T cells from blood. This receptor was identified in a man aged 18 to 30 with type 1 diabetes. The CDR3, as DNA: TGTGCCAGCAGTGAAGAGGGGCGAAACACCATATATTTT. As protein: CASSEEGRNTIYF.